Below, one TCR beta chain is given with its context. TCRdb used MiXCR to reprocess the 5' RACE reads, holding one entry per CDR3 protein. The data contain about 44,000 distinct CDR3 sequences, roughly 13% of them singletons. These data originate in a study of spatial heterogeneity in lung cancer. Germline CDR1 reads DFQATT; CDR2 reads SNEGSKA (reference sequence). V lost 3 bases, J lost 3 bases, and 11 bases lay in between. There are 14 residues in the CDR3. The time point: sample taken at primary tumor resection. Frozen PBMC, nontumor lung or tumor provided whole RNA, which was sequenced unsorted. Samples were donated by 72 untreated early-stage non-small cell lung cancer patients.

The sample in question was PBMCs, obtained at surgery. The rearrangement uses TRBV20-1 and TRBJ1-4; D may be TRBD1 (6 bases). This clonotype was sampled from a male donor with early-stage non-small cell lung cancer. DNA of the CDR3: TGCAGTGCTAGGAAGGGGGGCCCTAATGAAAAACTGTTTTTT. Translation gives CSARKGGPNEKLFF.